This passage covers 23 T cell receptor beta chains from one sample sequenced in a study of cytomegalovirus exposure and HLA in healthy donors. PCR amplification relied on 60 Vbeta primers (plus 13 Jbeta primers). Here immunoSEQ multiplex PCR was the method, and the copy in TCRdb shows in-frame clones only, minus some. The data hold some 77,000 clones, with around 80% observed a single time. Specimen: PBMCs. The receptors were sampled from a man aged 50 or older in good health and CMV-seropositive.

The rearrangement links TRBV9 to TRBJ1-2, with unresolved D. Between the trimmed V and J ends, which lost 0 bases and 0 bases, there was a span of 12 bases. The CDR3 is made up of 16 amino acids. The germline gives CDR1 SGDLS, CDR2 YYNGEE. Written as DNA, the CDR3 is TGTGCCAGCAGCGTAGTAGATAACTCCGCTAACTATGGCTACACCTTC. Translated: CASSVVDNSANYGYTF. Full variable domain (rest looked up from reference TRBV9 and TRBJ1-2): DSGVTQTPKHLITATGQRVTLRCSPRSGDLSVYWYQQSLDQGLQFLIQYYNGEERAKGNILERFSAQQFPDLHSELNLSSLELGDSALYFCASSVVDNSANYGYTFGSGTRLTVV.

The sample holds a few counts of this clone. This chain joins TRBV7-9 and TRBJ2-1; 12 bases align to TRBD2. The J segment lost 8 bases and the V segment lost 1 base, leaving 6 bases of the junction unmatched. CDR1 SEHNR and CDR2 FQNEAQ come from the germline V gene (reference sequence). The CDR3 covers 16 residues. The CDR3 is CASSLETSGSTDEQFF. CDR3 in DNA: TGTGCCAGCAGCTTAGAGACTAGCGGGAGTACCGATGAGCAGTTCTTC.

Of note for this clone: An end of the junction does not agree with germline; a read error may underlie this. Additional DNA sequences in this sample encode the identical CDR3. The chain has TRBV7-9 and TRBJ2-1, with D possibly being TRBD1 (6 bases). The CDR3 sequence is 10 residues long. The germline gives CDR1 SEHNR, CDR2 FQNEAQ (reference sequence). The CDR3 reads CASSRQVQFF. The CDR3 DNA is TGTGCTAGCAGCCGACAGGTACAGTTCTTC.

CDR3 nucleotides: TGCGCCAGCAGCTTGGGGGCCAGGGACAATGAGCAGTTCTTC. This translates into CASSLGARDNEQFF. This chain joins TRBV5-1 and TRBJ2-1, with D perhaps matching TRBD1 (5 bases). The CDR3 covers 14 residues. Trimming removed 0 bases at V and 5 bases at J, with 9 bases between. From germline, CDR1 is SGHRS and CDR2 YFSETQ.

This clone has a single count. CDR3 region: CASSFTRRHEQFF. The DNA for the CDR3 is TGTGCCAGCAGTTTTACGAGGCGACATGAGCAGTTCTTC. The rearrangement uses TRBV27 and TRBJ2-1; D is ambiguous. This CDR3 comprises 13 residues. Germline V CDR1 and CDR2: MNHEY, SMNVEV (reference sequence). With 3 bases removed from V and 8 bases from J, the gap between germline ends came to 11 bases.

The chain has TRBV5-1 and TRBJ2-1, with TRBD2 identical over 15 bases. Germline CDR1 and CDR2: SGHRS and YFSETQ. With V trimmed by 4 bases and J by 2 bases, 4 bases remained unmatched. This CDR3 has 17 residues. CDR3 sequence: CASSPGLAGGTYNEQFF. CDR3 sequence (DNA): TGCGCCAGCAGCCCGGGACTAGCGGGAGGAACCTACAATGAGCAGTTCTTC. Supplemented by reference TRBV5-1 and TRBJ2-1, the full variable domain reads KAGVTQTPRYLIKTRGQQVTLSCSPISGHRSVSWYQQTPGQGLQFLFEYFSETQRNKGNFPGRFSGRQFSNSRSEMNVSTLELGDSALYLCASSPGLAGGTYNEQFFGPGTRLTVL.

The V gene is TRBV12-5, the J gene TRBJ2-1, with 7 bases lining up with TRBD1. The CDR3 runs 16 residues. V was clipped by 7 bases and J by 8 bases; unmatched bases: 17. In germline, CDR1 is LGHNT, CDR2 FRNRAP. CDR3 bases: TGTGCTAGTGCCGCCCCTCAAGGACAGGTGAGGGATGAGCAGTTCTTC. Translated, it gives CASAAPQGQVRDEQFF. Full variable domain (rest looked up from reference TRBV12-5 and TRBJ2-1): DARVTQTPRHKVTEMGQEVTMRCQPILGHNTVFWYRQTMMQGLELLAYFRNRAPLDDSGMPKDRFSAEMPDATLATLKIQPSEPRDSAVYFCASAAPQGQVRDEQFFGPGTRLTVL.

The chain employs TRBV11-2 and TRBJ2-1; TRBD2 aligns across 15 bases. The germline V gene has CDR1 SGHAT and CDR2 FQNNGV. CDR3 length: 15 amino acids. V lost 3 bases, J lost 12 bases, and 6 bases stayed unmatched. The chain's CDR3 is CASSFGLAGGPGQFF. The DNA of the CDR3 is TGTGCCAGCAGCTTTGGACTAGCGGGAGGGCCGGGGCAGTTCTTC. The full variable domain, with the rest looked up from reference TRBV11-2 and TRBJ2-1, is EAGVAQSPRYKIIEKRQSVAFWCNPISGHATLYWYQQILGQGPKLLIQFQNNGVVDDSQLPKDRFSAERLKGVDSTLKIQPAKLEDSAVYLCASSFGLAGGPGQFFGPGTRLTVL.

This clone was detected only a few times. The gene calls are TRBV9 and TRBJ2-3, with 9 nucleotides matching TRBD2. V shed 1 base and J 4 bases; nucleotides not matched to a gene: 4. Germline V gives CDR1 SGDLS, CDR2 YYNGEE. The CDR3 extends over 15 amino acids. CDR3 loop: CASSVWLAGSDTQYF. The CDR3 DNA is TGTGCCAGCAGCGTATGGCTAGCGGGATCAGATACGCAGTATTTT.

This chain links TRBV10-1 with TRBJ2-3; tentative D call: TRBD1 (6 bases). The CDR3 is 13 residues long. Per germline, CDR1 WNHNN and CDR2 SYGVQD (reference sequence). The ends were cut back, 4 bases at V and 6 bases at J, with 11 bases in the middle. CDR3 bases: TGCGCCAGCAGTGTAACGAGGGGGGATACGCAGTATTTT. This translates into CASSVTRGDTQYF.

The chain employs TRBV19 and TRBJ2-2; 9 bases agree with TRBD1. Germline CDR1 LNHDA, CDR2 SQIVND (reference sequence). V shed 4 bases and J 5 bases; nucleotides not matched to a gene: 5. The CDR3 is made up of 15 amino acids. The CDR3 DNA reads TGTGCCAGTAGTACGGGGACAGGGATGACCGGGGAGCTGTTTTTT. Its translation: CASSTGTGMTGELFF.

The genes are TRBV4-2 and TRBJ2-1, with 7 bases lining up with TRBD1. Germline values: CDR1 LGHNA, CDR2 YNFKEQ. The CDR3 is 14 residues long. J was trimmed by 5 bases and V by 4 bases; bases with no gene match: 5. The CDR3 region has the DNA TGTGCCAGCAGCCGATGGACAGGCGACAATGAGCAGTTCTTC. Translating it yields CASSRWTGDNEQFF.

This rearrangement joins TRBV19 to TRBJ2-1, with 11 bases fitting TRBD1. V dropped 4 bases and J dropped 0; count of bases not matched to a gene: 14. The CDR3 sequence is 20 residues long. The V gene's germline CDR1 is LNHDA and CDR2 SQIVND (reference sequence). The CDR3 nucleotides are TGTGCCAGTAGTACACCCTTGGACAGGGGGCGAATGTCCTCCTACAATGAGCAGTTCTTC. It is translated as CASSTPLDRGRMSSYNEQFF.

As concerns this clone: The junction departs from the called germline gene at one end, perhaps through a read error. The chain employs TRBV7-9 and TRBJ2-2, with 10 bases that match TRBD2. Germline loops: CDR1 SEHNR, CDR2 FQNEAQ (reference sequence). The CDR3 sequence is 16 residues long. The CDR3 DNA is TGTTCCAGCAGCTTACCAGCGGGAGGGGGCACCGGGGAGCTGTTTTTT. Residues: CSSSLPAGGGTGELFF.

V gene TRBV6-5 combines with J gene TRBJ2-7; TRBD1 is a possible D gene (5 bases). Germline V lookup: CDR1 MNHEY, CDR2 SVGAGI. The V end was cut by 6 bases, the J end by 0 bases, with 15 bases between. There are 15 residues in the CDR3. CDR3 loop: CASSLLGANSYEQYF. In DNA, the CDR3 is TGTGCCAGCAGCCTCCTAGGGGCGAACTCCTACGAGCAGTACTTC.

V gene TRBV4-1 combines with J gene TRBJ2-7, with TRBD2 matching over 9 bases. CDR3 length: 17 amino acids. The junction had 9 bases not matched to a gene; V was cut back by 0 bases and J by 3 bases. Germline loops: CDR1 MGHRA, CDR2 YSYEKL. The CDR3 reads CASSQDTQREVDYEQYF. The CDR3, as DNA: TGCGCCAGCAGCCAAGATACCCAGCGGGAGGTTGACTACGAGCAGTACTTC.

The J gene is TRBJ2-3, the V gene TRBV2; a possible D gene is TRBD2 (5 bases). Germline CDR1 and CDR2: SNHLY and FYNNEI. Trimming stripped 0 bases from V and 3 bases from J, with 13 bases between. The CDR3 has 16 residues. The CDR3 reads CASSEAGDGGTDTQYF. The CDR3 DNA reads TGTGCCAGCAGTGAAGCCGGAGATGGCGGGACAGATACGCAGTATTTT.

This rearrangement joins TRBV5-1 to TRBJ2-3; 14 nucleotides match TRBD2. The CDR3 spans 17 residues. Per the germline V gene, CDR1 is SGHRS and CDR2 is YFSETQ. The V segment lost 4 bases and the J segment 4 bases; nucleotides outside the gene matches: 8. CDR3 coding DNA: TGCGCCAGCAGCACTGGGACTAGCGGGAGATGGGCAGATACGCAGTATTTT. This translates into CASSTGTSGRWADTQYF. The full variable domain, with the rest looked up from reference TRBV5-1 and TRBJ2-3, is KAGVTQTPRYLIKTRGQQVTLSCSPISGHRSVSWYQQTPGQGLQFLFEYFSETQRNKGNFPGRFSGRQFSNSRSEMNVSTLELGDSALYLCASSTGTSGRWADTQYFGPGTRLTVL.

This chain uses TRBV10-3 with TRBJ2-7; a possible D gene is TRBD1 (5 bases). This CDR3 is 15 amino acids long. The germline CDR1 and CDR2 sequences are ENHRY and SYGVKD. Trimming left V 0 bases short and J 0 bases short, with 9 bases between. In DNA form, the CDR3 reads TGTGCCATCAGTGAGTCCAAGGGGATCTCCTACGAGCAGTACTTC. This gives the protein CAISESKGISYEQYF.

The V call is TRBV4-2, the J call TRBJ2-3; D uncertain. The length of the CDR3 is 18 residues. With 0 bases removed from V and 4 bases from J, the gap between germline ends came to 20 bases. The germline V gene has CDR1 LGHNA and CDR2 YNFKEQ. CDR3 residues: CASSQERPGSLHSDTQYF. The CDR3 nucleotides read TGTGCCAGCAGCCAAGAACGCCCCGGGTCCCTCCATTCAGATACGCAGTATTTT.

The CDR3 is CASSLPGTSKIAQYF. In DNA, the CDR3 is TGTGCCAGCAGCTTACCCGGGACTAGTAAGATAGCCCAGTACTTC. The J gene is TRBJ2-5, the V gene TRBV5-6, with 8 bases identical to TRBD2. Germline loops: CDR1 SGHDT, CDR2 YYEEEE. With 2 bases clipped from V and 9 bases from J, the junction kept 12 bases outside the gene matches. The CDR3 is made up of 15 amino acids. Full variable domain (remainder filled in from reference TRBV5-6 and TRBJ2-5): DAGVTQSPTHLIKTRGQQVTLRCSPKSGHDTVSWYQQALGQGPQFIFQYYEEEERQRGNFPDRFSGHQFPNYSSELNVNALLLGDSALYLCASSLPGTSKIAQYFGPGTRLLVL.

In the case of this clone: Germline is not matched at one junction end, which may reflect a read error. V is TRBV4-2 and J is TRBJ2-4, with TRBD1 as a possible D gene (5 bases). This CDR3 has 15 residues. Per the germline V gene, CDR1 is LGHNA and CDR2 is YNFKEQ. The CDR3 DNA sequence: TGTGCCAGCAGCCAAGATTTTGCAGGGAAAAACAGTCAGTACTTC. It is translated as CASSQDFAGKNSQYF.

This chain uses TRBV19 with TRBJ2-2, with TRBD1 as a possible D gene (6 bases). The length of the CDR3 is 17 residues. V shed 2 bases and J shed 5 bases, with 18 bases lying between them. Germline CDR1 LNHDA, CDR2 SQIVND (reference sequence). The CDR3 DNA sequence: TGTGCCAGTAGTATAATTTGGCAGGGGCGGAAAACCGGGGAGCTGTTTTTT. Translation gives CASSIIWQGRKTGELFF.